This entry features one T cell receptor beta chain sequence. Its antigen remains unknown. The sample is drawn from a study of cytomegalovirus exposure and HLA in healthy donors. Findings and limits, study-wide: In a later analysis, parvovirus B19, influenza, CMV and Epstein-Barr virus appeared linked to several top co-occurrence clusters.

Germline V gene data show CDR1 as MDHEN and CDR2 as SYDVKM. This CDR3 region has 12 residues. Trimming took off 6 bases at V and 8 bases at J, with 13 bases between the two ends. The PCR had 60 Vbeta and 13 Jbeta primers. Sequencing used immunoSEQ multiplex PCR; TCRdb keeps in-frame clones, though not all of them. The sample consists of around 160,000 clones, approximately 72% of them appearing once. The V call is TRBV28, the J call TRBJ1-1; maybe TRBD1 (6 bases). The sequence came from a man aged 50 or older in good health and CMV-seronegative. Sequencing used PBMCs. The chain's CDR3 is CASRAGTREAFF. CDR3 DNA sequence: TGTGCCAGCAGGGCCGGGACACGCGAAGCTTTCTTT. Looking up the rest from reference TRBV28 and TRBJ1-1 gives the full variable domain: DVKVTQSSRYLVKRTGEKVFLECVQDMDHENMFWYRQDPGLGLRLIYFSYDVKMKEKGDIPEGYSVSREKKERFSLILESASTNQTSMYLCASRAGTREAFFGQGTRLTVV.